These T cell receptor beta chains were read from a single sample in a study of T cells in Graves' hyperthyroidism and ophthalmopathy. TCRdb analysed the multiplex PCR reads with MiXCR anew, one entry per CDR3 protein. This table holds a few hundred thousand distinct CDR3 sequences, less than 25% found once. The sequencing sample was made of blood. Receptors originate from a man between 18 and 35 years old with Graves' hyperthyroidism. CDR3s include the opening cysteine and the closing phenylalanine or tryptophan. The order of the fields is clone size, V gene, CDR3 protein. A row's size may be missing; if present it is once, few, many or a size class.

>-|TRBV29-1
CSAGGPQETQYF
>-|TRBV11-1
CASSHGDSSSGANVLTF
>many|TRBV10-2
CASSESSGGRTQYF
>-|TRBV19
CASSMNYDSYGYTF
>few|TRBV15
CATSISYRFAEAFF
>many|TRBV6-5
CASSYGGDRPQHF
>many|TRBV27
CASSLGGGGNGGQPQHF
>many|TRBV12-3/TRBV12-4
CASSMTGNNSPLHF
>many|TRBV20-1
CSARERETEAFF
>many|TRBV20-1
CSAAQGPSYEQYF
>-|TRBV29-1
CSVARTGLEETQYF
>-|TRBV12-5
CASKTGGRTEAFF
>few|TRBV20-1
CSARDIGQGNPGELFF
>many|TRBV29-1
CSVVKGPEQYF
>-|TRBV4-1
CASSHGTSGTYEQYF
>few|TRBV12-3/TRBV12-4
CASSPVAYAYNEQFF
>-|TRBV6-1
CASRHRVGETQYF
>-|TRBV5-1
CASSLARRAPENTGELFF
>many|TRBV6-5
CASSYRATGELFF
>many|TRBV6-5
CASSYGRAKQETQYF
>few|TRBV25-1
CASSGTYNAETQYF
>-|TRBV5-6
CASYPGPGATEAFF
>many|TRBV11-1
CASTPLQRNYEQYF
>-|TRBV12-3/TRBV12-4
CASSRQGQIGGETQYF
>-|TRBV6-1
CASSDRGNSSYEQYF
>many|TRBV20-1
CSAGTSGLLRDEQYF
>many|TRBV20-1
CSAGGGGRVGYTF
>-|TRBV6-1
CAGRGTQGSEAFF
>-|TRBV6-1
CASIGKSTGELFF
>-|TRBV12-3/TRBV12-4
CASTIWDIPRDGYTF
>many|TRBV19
CASSILGSPYGYTF
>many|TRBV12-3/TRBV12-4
CARSPRQGASTEAFF
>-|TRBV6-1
CASSRLLAGEYEQYF
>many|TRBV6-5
CASSYRRDSGANVLTF
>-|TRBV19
CASSIGWSTGELFF
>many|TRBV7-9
CASSLGPGDVEYF
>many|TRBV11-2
CASSTRYVTGHAGELFF
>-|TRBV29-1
CSVQGTVQNAGELFF
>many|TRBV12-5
CASGLDSYEQYF
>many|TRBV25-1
CASSESGGEGVEAFF
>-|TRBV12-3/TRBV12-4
CASSTFDREQYF
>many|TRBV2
CAGRVNSGNTIYF
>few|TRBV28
CASSLLWGGLGKNIKYF
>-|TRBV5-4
CASSLRSQTGVNTGELFF
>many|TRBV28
CASSLGSRYQETQYF
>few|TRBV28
CASSFIGGGQPQHF
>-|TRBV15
CATSRDLAVLSYEQYF
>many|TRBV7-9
CASSGVQETQYF